This section outlines one T cell receptor beta chain sequence together with its context. This clonotype was seen repeatedly, ten times or more. Its antigen specificity is not known. Per-nucleotide qualities are absent, and no much larger clonotype sits a single base away. This record belongs to a study of T-cell memory formation after mild COVID-19 (dated by TCRdb to 2020 to 2023). Concerning the study at large: Most TCR sequence clusters were specific to one of the two donors. Two young, previously healthy adult volunteers made up the cohort, one male and one female. In a couple of donors, T-cell clones that expanded and contracted after mild COVID-19 were followed by sequencing TCRalpha and TCRbeta repertoires longitudinally.

Ficoll-Paque density gradient centrifugation was the method used to isolate PBMCs. Broader findings and caveats from the paper: Contracting CD4+ clones were found mainly in CM and EM memory subsets, while CD8+ clones were enriched in EMRA. Some responding clones were found in pre-infection memory, which suggests that pre-existing cross-reactive memory T cells took part in the SARS-CoV-2 response. Clones contracting from day 15 to 85 had balanced CD4/CD8 phenotypes, while a second wave expanding from day 15 to 37 was biased towards CD4+. The study included only a couple of mild cases, and larger cohorts that include severe cases with pre-infection samples were judged to be necessary. Whether the second-wave clones peaking on day 37 were SARS-CoV-2 specific was not confirmed.

The germline V gene gives CDR1 as LGHNT and CDR2 as FRNRAP. Its CDR3 holds 13 amino acids, cysteine through phenylalanine. Here the CDR3 DNA is all that survives: 39 bases in frame from base 1. V and J are trimmed by 4 bases and 2 bases, and the gene matches miss 0 bases of the junction. Sequencing instrument: Illumina NovaSeq 6000. cDNA libraries for TCRalpha and TCRbeta were prepared by 5'RACE using constant-segment primers, with sample barcodes and unique molecular identifiers added. Trizol reagent was used to extract RNA from every sample. Amplification of the libraries took two PCR steps, and the second step added a second sample barcode plus Illumina TruSeq adapters. Libraries were sequenced on an Illumina NovaSeq with 2 x 150 bp paired-end reads. The authors' pipeline ran thus. With migec v1.2.7, reads were demultiplexed and then collapsed into UMI-guided consensus sequences. With mixcr v2.1.11, UMI consensuses were aligned to TRA and TRB V and J templates and assembled into clonotypes. Clonotypes were classified as expanded or contracted when called significant by both edgeR and NoisET, with noise models trained on biological replicates. edgeR calls used a false discovery rate-adjusted p below 0.01 and a log2 fold-change threshold of 1. As an exploratory analysis of dynamics, max-normalized trajectories of the 1000 most abundant clonotypes were examined with PCA combined with hierarchical clustering. Separately sequenced CD4+ and CD8+ repertoires were used to assign a CD4 or CD8 phenotype to each responding clone. Using fastp trimming at Q25 and MiXCR clonotype assembly, TCRdb reanalyzed the public sequencing data and kept in-frame beta chains. When rows share a CDR3 protein, they turn into one entry using the most common DNA and genes. Here the V and J calls rest on TCRdb's processing, not on the authors' analysis. The sample table holds about 130,000 distinct CDR3 sequences, of which approximately 17% were seen once. Roughly 5.3% of the sample is in the top ten clones.

The V gene is TRBV12-5 and the J gene is TRBJ2-5; TRBD2 aligns with 8 central bases. This TCR was sampled from a man younger than 35 who had mild COVID-19 (a few samples of this study predate the infection). The sample titles of this study are shuffled in the database, so cell type and time point are left out; the donor was told from shared clones. Sequencing input: PBMCs or a T cell subset sorted from them (not recorded which). The CDR3: CASGSSGQETQYF. DNA sequence: TGTGCTAGTGGTTCTAGCGGGCAAGAGACCCAGTACTTC. The entire variable domain, with the stretches around the CDR3 drawn from the reference TRBV12-5 and TRBJ2-5 proteins, is DARVTQTPRHKVTEMGQEVTMRCQPILGHNTVFWYRQTMMQGLELLAYFRNRAPLDDSGMPKDRFSAEMPDATLATLKIQPSEPRDSAVYFCASGSSGQETQYFGPGTRLLVL.